The 2 T cell receptor beta chains below come from one sample, sequenced in a study of Ad26.COV2.S vaccination and SARS-CoV-2 variants. The treatment here: over 15 received Ad26.COV2.S at low or high dose, single or two shots; several received placebo; per-sample allocation not given. Repertoires come from day 63 after the first vaccine or placebo injection. Profiled with immunoSEQ multiplex PCR; TCRdb holds only in-frame clones, not every one. Of 250,000 to 300,000 clones listed, around 87% are singletons. Sequences were derived from peripheral blood, sampled in a trial of Ad26.COV2.S vaccine versus placebo. These TCRs come from a person aged 18 to 59 who received the Ad26.COV2.S COVID-19 vaccine or a placebo.

This sequence joins TRBV27 and TRBJ1-2, with D unresolved. This CDR3 contains 16 residues. In germline, CDR1 is MNHEY, CDR2 SMNVEV (reference sequence). Trimming took off 2 bases at V and 6 bases at J, with 19 bases between the two ends. The CDR3 region is CASSLGPRVAGDGYTF. The DNA for the CDR3 is TGTGCCAGCAGTTTAGGTCCACGGGTGGCGGGAGATGGCTACACCTTC.

The chain links TRBV7-9 to TRBJ1-3; TRBD1 might be the D (6 bases). This CDR3 has 13 amino acids. CDR1 and CDR2 from the germline V gene are SEHNR and FQNEAQ (reference sequence). V was pared by 5 bases and J by 12 bases, with 17 bases between. The CDR3 coding sequence is TGTGCCAGCAGCCCTTGGGACACGCGTATCATATATTTT. This encodes CASSPWDTRIIYF.